This is a list of T cell receptor beta chains from one sample in a study of T cells in tuberculosis. This table comes from immunoSEQ multiplex PCR, and its TCRdb copy is limited to in-frame clones, with some not included. The sample lists fewer than 35,000 clones, around 86% seen once, with about 5.5% in the top ten. Source: PBMCs, taken at tuberculosis diagnosis. The receptor source for this set is an adult with tuberculosis. CDR3s include the opening cysteine and the closing phenylalanine or tryptophan. Fields, in order: V gene, J gene, CDR3 protein.

>TRBV27|TRBJ1-1
CASSFREGNEAFF
>TRBV19|TRBJ2-7
CASSPGTGFSYEQYF
>TRBV9|TRBJ2-2
CASSATSGGANTGELFF
>TRBV4-1|TRBJ2-3
CASSPQGKAVDTQYF
>TRBV5-4|TRBJ2-1
CASSLQRSGVNEQFF
>TRBV28|TRBJ1-4
CASRPGTGNNEKLFF
>TRBV6-5|TRBJ2-1
CASSSIAGAYNEQFF
>TRBV6-6|TRBJ2-7
CASSHRNTGEQYF
>TRBV29-1|TRBJ2-7
CSVVHRDRANYEQYF
>TRBV18|TRBJ2-3
CASSPNAVTDTQYF
>TRBV18|TRBJ2-3
CASSPGRGSTDTQYF
>TRBV2|TRBJ1-5
CASSEEAGWGNQPQHF
>TRBV15|TRBJ2-1
CATRTGGSYNEQFF
>TRBV10-2|TRBJ1-1
CATGDSLNTEAFF
>TRBV27|TRBJ1-5
CASSLYRPQVNSNQPQHF
>TRBV5-6|TRBJ2-5
CASSLEPGKTQYF
>TRBV19|TRBJ2-1
CASMGSGRGNEQFF
>TRBV18|TRBJ1-2
CASSPGQEYGYTF
>TRBV7-2|TRBJ2-1
CASSPRTSGGEQFF
>TRBV28|TRBJ2-5
CASSFSTGTGFQETQYF
>TRBV7-3|TRBJ2-2
CASSLRTQGTGELFF
>TRBV4-2|TRBJ2-3
CASSHQLGDGTDTQYF
>TRBV9|TRBJ2-3
CASSWTSGDTDTQYF
>TRBV6-6|TRBJ2-7
CASSYTGSRAEQYF
>TRBV6-1|TRBJ1-5
CASAGRVALNQPQHF
>TRBV9|TRBJ2-5
CASSGTGLAGASQETQYF
>TRBV6-1|TRBJ1-1
CASSPREATEAFF
>TRBV6-1|TRBJ1-5
CASSEGGSLLRNQPQHF
>TRBV2|TRBJ1-2
CASSEARTNAGGYGYTF
>TRBV27|TRBJ2-3
CATKEDSGSTDTQYF
>TRBV11-3|TRBJ2-1
CASSLDGGYNEQFF
>TRBV7-2|TRBJ1-4
CASSQALGFLNEKLFF
>TRBV9|TRBJ2-7
CASSPRTSGEQYF
>TRBV2|TRBJ1-2
CASSDETGKGDGYTF
>TRBV5-4|TRBJ2-7
CASSPGGGIYEQYF
>TRBV5-4|TRBJ1-2
CASSLGGQGGGYGYTF
>TRBV9|TRBJ2-5
CASSVGGIGWETQYF
>TRBV28|TRBJ1-2
CASSFGGTGRYGYTF
>TRBV6-1|TRBJ2-2
CASSERQGEAGELFF
>TRBV7-9|TRBJ1-3
CASSPTEPGNTIYF
>TRBV7-9|TRBJ1-3
CASSLKGQGAGGNTIYF
>TRBV29-1|TRBJ2-3
CSVEGAGGPGDTQYF
>TRBV7-3|TRBJ2-1
CASSVNRNEQFF
>TRBV29-1|TRBJ1-1
CSVEFQKNTEAFF
>TRBV19|TRBJ1-5
CASSRQDQPQHF
>TRBV28|TRBJ1-4
CASSPATNEKLFF
>TRBV6-1|TRBJ1-4
CASSDRDTREKLFF
>TRBV28|TRBJ2-7
CASSSFPYQLHEQYF
>TRBV6-1|TRBJ1-5
CATSDTLIMPQHF
>TRBV28|TRBJ2-7
CASSPLAGVGEQYF
>TRBV6-4|TRBJ1-1
CASSDSSKNTEAFF
>TRBV4-1|TRBJ2-5
CASSRKGGLAGGGQETQYF
>TRBV5-1|TRBJ2-1
CASSLAQASGRGEQFF
>TRBV6-5|TRBJ2-3
CASSLQGAQGAQYF
>TRBV25-1|TRBJ2-3
CASSRDWGTDTQYF
>TRBV5-4|TRBJ2-6
CASSLGQAGANVLTF
>TRBV5-6|TRBJ1-2
CASSWGQGVYGYTF
>TRBV7-9|TRBJ2-7
CASSDRVVSYEQYF
>TRBV14|TRBJ1-3
CASTPGGHISGNTIYF
>TRBV5-1|TRBJ2-5
CASSFPGTSGRGTYQETQYF